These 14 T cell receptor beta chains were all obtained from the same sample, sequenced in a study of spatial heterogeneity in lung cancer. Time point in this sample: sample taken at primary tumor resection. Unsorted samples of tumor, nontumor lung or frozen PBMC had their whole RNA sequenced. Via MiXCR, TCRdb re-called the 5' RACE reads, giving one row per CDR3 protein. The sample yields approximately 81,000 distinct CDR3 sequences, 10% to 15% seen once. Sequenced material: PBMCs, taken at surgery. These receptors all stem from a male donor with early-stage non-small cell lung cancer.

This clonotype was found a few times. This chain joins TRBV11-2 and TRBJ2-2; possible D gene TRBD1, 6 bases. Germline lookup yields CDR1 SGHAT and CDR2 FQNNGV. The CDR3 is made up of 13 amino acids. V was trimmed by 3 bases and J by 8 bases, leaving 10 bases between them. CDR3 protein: CASSFIGQGELFF. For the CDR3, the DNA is TGTGCCAGCAGCTTTATTGGACAGGGGGAGCTGTTTTTT.

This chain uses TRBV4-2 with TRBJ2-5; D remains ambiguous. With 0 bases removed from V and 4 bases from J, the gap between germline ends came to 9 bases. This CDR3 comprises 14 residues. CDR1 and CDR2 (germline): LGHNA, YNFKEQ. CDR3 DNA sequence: TGTGCCAGCAGCCAAGATTCGAGAGGAGAGACCCAGTACTTC. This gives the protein CASSQDSRGETQYF.

Written as DNA, the CDR3 is TGTGCCAGCACCAACAGGGGGCTGTCTATCTATAGCAATCAGCCCCAGCATTTT. This gives the protein CASTNRGLSIYSNQPQHF. V gene TRBV6-1 combines with J gene TRBJ1-5; 9 positions agree with TRBD1. Germline V gives CDR1 MNHNS, CDR2 SASEGT. The ends lost 7 bases at V and 0 bases at J; junction bases unmatched: 13. This CDR3 is built from 18 residues.

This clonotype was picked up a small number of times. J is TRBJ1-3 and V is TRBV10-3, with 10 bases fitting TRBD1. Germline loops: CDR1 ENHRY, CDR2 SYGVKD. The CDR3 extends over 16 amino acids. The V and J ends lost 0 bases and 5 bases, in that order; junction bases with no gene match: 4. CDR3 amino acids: CAISESRDRGRNTIYF. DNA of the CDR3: TGTGCCATCAGTGAGTCTCGGGACAGGGGACGAAACACCATATATTTT.

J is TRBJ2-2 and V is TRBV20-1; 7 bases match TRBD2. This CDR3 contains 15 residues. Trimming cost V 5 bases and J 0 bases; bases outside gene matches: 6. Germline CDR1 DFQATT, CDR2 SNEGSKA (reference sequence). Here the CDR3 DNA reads TGCAGTGCTTTAGCGGGTCCTTCGAACACCGGGGAGCTGTTTTTT. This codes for CSALAGPSNTGELFF.

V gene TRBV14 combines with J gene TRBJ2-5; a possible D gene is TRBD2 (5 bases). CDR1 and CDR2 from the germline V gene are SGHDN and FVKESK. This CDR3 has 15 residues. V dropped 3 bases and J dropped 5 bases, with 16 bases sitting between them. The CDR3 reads CASSQQSSRRETQYF. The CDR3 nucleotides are TGTGCCAGCAGCCAGCAGTCGTCCAGGAGGGAGACCCAGTACTTC. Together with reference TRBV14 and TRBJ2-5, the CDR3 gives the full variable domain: EAGVTQFPSHSVIEKGQTVTLRCDPISGHDNLYWYRRVMGKEIKFLLHFVKESKQDESGMPNNRFLAERTGGTYSTLKVQPAELEDSGVYFCASSQQSSRRETQYFGPGTRLLVL.

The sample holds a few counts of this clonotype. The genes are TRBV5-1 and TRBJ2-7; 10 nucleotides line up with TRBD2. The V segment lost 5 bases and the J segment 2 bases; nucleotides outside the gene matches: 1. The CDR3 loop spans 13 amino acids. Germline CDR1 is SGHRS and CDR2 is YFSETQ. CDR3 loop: CASRTSGPYEQYF. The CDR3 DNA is TGCGCCAGCAGGACTAGCGGGCCCTACGAGCAGTACTTC.

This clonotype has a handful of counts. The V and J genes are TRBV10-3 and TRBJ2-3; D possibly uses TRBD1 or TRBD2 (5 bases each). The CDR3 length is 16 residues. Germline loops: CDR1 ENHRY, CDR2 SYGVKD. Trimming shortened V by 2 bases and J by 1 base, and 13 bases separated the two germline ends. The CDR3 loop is CAISEMGESGTDTQYF. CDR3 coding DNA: TGTGCCATCAGTGAGATGGGGGAGAGTGGCACAGATACGCAGTATTTT.

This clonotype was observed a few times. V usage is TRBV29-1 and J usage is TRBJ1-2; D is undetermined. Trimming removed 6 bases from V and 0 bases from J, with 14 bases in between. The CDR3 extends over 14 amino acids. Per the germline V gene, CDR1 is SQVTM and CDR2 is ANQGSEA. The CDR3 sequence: CSVVSSATNYGYTF. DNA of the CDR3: TGCAGCGTGGTCTCTTCGGCTACTAACTATGGCTACACCTTC.

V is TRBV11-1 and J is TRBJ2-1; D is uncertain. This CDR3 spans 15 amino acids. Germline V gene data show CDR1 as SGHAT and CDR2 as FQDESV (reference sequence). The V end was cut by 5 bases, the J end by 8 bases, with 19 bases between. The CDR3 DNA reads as TGTGCCAGCAGCCCGGGCCCTCTGTCAAGCTATGAGCAGTTCTTC. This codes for CASSPGPLSSYEQFF.

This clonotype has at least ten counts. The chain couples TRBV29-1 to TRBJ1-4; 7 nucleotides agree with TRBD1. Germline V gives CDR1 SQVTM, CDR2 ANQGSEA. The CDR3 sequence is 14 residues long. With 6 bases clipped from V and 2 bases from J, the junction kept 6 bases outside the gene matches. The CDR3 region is CSVSEGGTNEKLFF. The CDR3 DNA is TGCAGCGTCTCTGAAGGGGGCACTAATGAAAAACTGTTTTTT.

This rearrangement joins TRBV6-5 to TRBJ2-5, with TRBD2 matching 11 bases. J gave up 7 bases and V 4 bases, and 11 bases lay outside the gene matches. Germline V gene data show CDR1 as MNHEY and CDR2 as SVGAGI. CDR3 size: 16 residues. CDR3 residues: CASSWTGTSGGGTQYF. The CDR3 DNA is TGTGCCAGCAGTTGGACGGGGACTAGCGGAGGAGGGACCCAGTACTTC.

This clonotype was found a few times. CDR3 loop: CASSQAPDTSTDTQYF. Written as DNA, the CDR3 is TGTGCCAGCAGCCAAGCCCCGGATACTAGCACAGATACGCAGTATTTT. J is TRBJ2-3 and V is TRBV3-1, with D unclear. Germline V CDR1 and CDR2: LGHDT, YNNKEL (reference sequence). The CDR3 is 16 amino acids. The V gene lost 1 base and the J gene lost 0 bases, with 11 bases spanning the gap.

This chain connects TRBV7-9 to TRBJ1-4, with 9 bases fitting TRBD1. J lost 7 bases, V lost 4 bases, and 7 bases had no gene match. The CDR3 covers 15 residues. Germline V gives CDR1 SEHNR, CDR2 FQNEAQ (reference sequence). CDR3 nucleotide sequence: TGTGCCAGCAGCTCGGGACAGGGTTTAGCTGAAAAACTGTTTTTT. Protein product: CASSSGQGLAEKLFF. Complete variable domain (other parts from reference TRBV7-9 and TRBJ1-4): DTGVSQNPRHKITKRGQNVTFRCDPISEHNRLYWYRQTLGQGPEFLTYFQNEAQLEKSRLLSDRFSAERPKGSFSTLEIQRTEQGDSAMYLCASSSGQGLAEKLFFGSGTQLSVL.